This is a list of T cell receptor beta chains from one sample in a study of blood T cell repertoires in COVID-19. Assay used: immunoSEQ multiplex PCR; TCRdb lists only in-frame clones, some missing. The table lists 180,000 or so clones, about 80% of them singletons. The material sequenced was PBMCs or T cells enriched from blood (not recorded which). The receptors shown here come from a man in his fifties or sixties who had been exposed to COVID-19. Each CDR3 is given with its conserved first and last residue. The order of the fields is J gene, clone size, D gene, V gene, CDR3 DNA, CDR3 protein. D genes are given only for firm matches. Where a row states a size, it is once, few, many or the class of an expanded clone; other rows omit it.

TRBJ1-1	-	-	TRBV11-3	TGTGCCAGCAGCGGGAGCCCCAGCGGCTCCTCTGAAGCTTTCTTT	CASSGSPSGSSEAFF
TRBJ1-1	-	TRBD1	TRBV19	TGTGCCAGTAGCCCGACAGGGGCGAACACTGAAGCTTTCTTT	CASSPTGANTEAFF
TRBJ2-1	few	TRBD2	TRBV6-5	TGTGCCAGCAGTTCCGGGGGGAATGAGCAGTTCTTC	CASSSGGNEQFF
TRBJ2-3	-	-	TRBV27	TGTGCCAGCAGTCCGGGACTGGCCCGCACTAGCACAGATACGCAGTATTTT	CASSPGLARTSTDTQYF
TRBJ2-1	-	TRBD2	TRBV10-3	TGTGCCATCACAACAGCGGGAGGGCCCTACAATGAGCAGTTCTTC	CAITTAGGPYNEQFF
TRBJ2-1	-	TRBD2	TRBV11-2	TGTGCCAGCAGCTTAATGGTAGCGGGAAGATTAGGCAATGAGCAGTTCTTC	CASSLMVAGRLGNEQFF
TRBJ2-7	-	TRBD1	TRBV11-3	TGTGCCAGCAGCTTAGATGGGACAGGGGTCTACGAGCAGTACTTC	CASSLDGTGVYEQYF
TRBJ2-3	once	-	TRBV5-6	TGTGCCAGCAGCCGCTCAGGGTATACGCAGTATTTT	CASSRSGYTQYF
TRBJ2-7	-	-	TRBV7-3	TGTGCCAGCAGCTTACTAAGCGGATCTTACGAGCAGTACTTC	CASSLLSGSYEQYF
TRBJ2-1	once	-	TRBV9	TGTGCCAGCAGCGTAGCGGCTAGATTTGCCAATGAGCAGTTCTTC	CASSVAARFANEQFF
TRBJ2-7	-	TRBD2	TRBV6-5	TGTGCCAGCAGTTACAGCGGCGGGGGTTCCTACGAGCAGTACTTC	CASSYSGGGSYEQYF
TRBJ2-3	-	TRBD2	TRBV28	TGTGCCAGCAGGACTAGCGGGAGGGCCTCAGATACGCAGTATTTT	CASRTSGRASDTQYF
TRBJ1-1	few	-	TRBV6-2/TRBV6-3	TGTGCCAGCAGTTACTCGAGGAGTAGCATGAACACTGAAGCTTTCTTT	CASSYSRSSMNTEAFF
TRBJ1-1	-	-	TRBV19	TGTGCCAGTAGCTCCGACAGATTGAACACTGAAGCTTTCTTT	CASSSDRLNTEAFF
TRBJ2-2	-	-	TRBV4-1	TGCGCCAGCAGCCGCAGGGAGAACACCGGGGAGCTGTTTTTT	CASSRRENTGELFF
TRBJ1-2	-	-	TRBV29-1	TGCAGCGTTGCAGTAGGAGGGAGGTCGAGCTTC	CSVAVGGRSSF
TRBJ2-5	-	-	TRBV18	TGTGCCAGCTCATTCAATCCGGGGGTCGAGACCCAGTACTTC	CASSFNPGVETQYF
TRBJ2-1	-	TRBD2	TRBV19	TGTGCCAGTAGTCGCGGGAGCATGAATGAGCAGTTCTTC	CASSRGSMNEQFF
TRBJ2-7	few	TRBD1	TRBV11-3	TGTGCCAGCAGCGGACAGGAATCCTACGAGCAGTACTTC	CASSGQESYEQYF
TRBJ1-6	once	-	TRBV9	TGTGCCAGCAGCGTGGCAAGTTGGCCCGGGACCCTCCACTTT	CASSVASWPGTLHF
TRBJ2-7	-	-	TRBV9	TGTGCCAGCAGCGTAGCTACATGGAGCTACGAGCAGTACTTC	CASSVATWSYEQYF
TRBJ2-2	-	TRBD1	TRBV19	TGTGCCAGTAGTCTTCGGACAGGGGACACCGGGGAGCTGTTTTTT	CASSLRTGDTGELFF
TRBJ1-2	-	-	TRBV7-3	TGTGCCAGCAGCCCCGGACAGCCCTATGGCTACACCTTC	CASSPGQPYGYTF
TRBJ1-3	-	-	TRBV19	TGTGCCAGTAGTATAAGGTCAGGTGGAAACACCATATATTTT	CASSIRSGGNTIYF
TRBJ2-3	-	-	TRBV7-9	TGTGCCAGCGGAACAGGGTTTGAGGAAAGAGATACGCAGTATTTT	CASGTGFEERDTQYF
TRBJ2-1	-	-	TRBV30	TGTGCCTGGGGGGGGTCGACAGCGACCTCCTACAATGAGCAGTTCTTC	CAWGGSTATSYNEQFF
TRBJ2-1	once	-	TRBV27	TGTGCCAGCAGTTTATCGAGTGGTCGGGTAGCGGACTACAATGAGCAGTTCTTC	CASSLSSGRVADYNEQFF
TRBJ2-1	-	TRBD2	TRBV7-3	TGTGCCAGCAGCCTGACTAGCGAAACTGAGCAGTTCTTC	CASSLTSETEQFF
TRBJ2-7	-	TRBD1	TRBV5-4	TGTGCCAGCAGCTTGGACAGGGGTCCCTACGAGCAGTACTTC	CASSLDRGPYEQYF
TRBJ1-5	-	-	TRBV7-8	TGTGCCAGCGCCCAGGCTCCAAATCAGCCCCAGCATTTT	CASAQAPNQPQHF
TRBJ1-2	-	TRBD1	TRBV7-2	TGTGCCAGCAGCTTACAAAACAGGGGGCTAGGCTACACCTTC	CASSLQNRGLGYTF
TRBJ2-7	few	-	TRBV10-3	TGTGCCATCAGCTTTGGCGGAGGGTCCTACGAGCAGTACTTC	CAISFGGGSYEQYF
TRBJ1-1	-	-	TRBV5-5	TGTGCCAGCAGCCTTCTAGCGGGGAACACTGAAGCTTTCTTT	CASSLLAGNTEAFF
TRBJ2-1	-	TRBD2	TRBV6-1	TGTGCCAGCAGTGTTTCGACTAGCGGGAGCCTGTATGAGCAGTTCTTC	CASSVSTSGSLYEQFF
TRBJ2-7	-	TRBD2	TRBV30	TGTGCCTGGAGGAGTAGCGGGAGCTACGAGCAGTACTTC	CAWRSSGSYEQYF
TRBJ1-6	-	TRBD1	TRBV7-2	TGTGCCAGCAGCTCTCCCGGGACAGGCGCACCCCTCCACTTT	CASSSPGTGAPLHF
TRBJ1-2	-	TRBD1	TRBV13	TGTGCCAGCAGCTTATCGCCGGGACAGGGGTCGACTTATGGCTACACCTTC	CASSLSPGQGSTYGYTF
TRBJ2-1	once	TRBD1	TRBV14	TGTGCCAGCAGCGAATACGGGACAGTTAATGAGCAGTTCTTC	CASSEYGTVNEQFF
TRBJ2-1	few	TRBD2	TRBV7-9	TGTGCCAGCAGCCATATCGGACTAGCGGGTGCCTACAATGAGCAGTTCTTC	CASSHIGLAGAYNEQFF
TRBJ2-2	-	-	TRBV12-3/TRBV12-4	TGTGCCAGCACCCTTAGACTAGCCGGGGAGCTGTTTTTT	CASTLRLAGELFF
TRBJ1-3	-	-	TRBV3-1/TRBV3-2	TGTGCCAGCAGCCATTATGGTATAGACACCATATATTTT	CASSHYGIDTIYF
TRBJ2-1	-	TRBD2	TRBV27	TGTGCCAGCAGTTTAATGCTACGGGGAGGGCTCAATGAGCAGTTCTTC	CASSLMLRGGLNEQFF
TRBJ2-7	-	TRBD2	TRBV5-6	TGTGCCAGCAGCCCCACCCGGGGGGGCAGGAGCTCCTACGAGCAGTACTTC	CASSPTRGGRSSYEQYF
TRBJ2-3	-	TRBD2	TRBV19	TGTGCCAGTAGTACTTGGACTAGCGGGAGGTCAGATACGCAGTATTTT	CASSTWTSGRSDTQYF
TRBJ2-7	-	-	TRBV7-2	TGTGCCAGCAGCTTAGCGAGGGCTTCCCCCGAGCAGTACTTC	CASSLARASPEQYF
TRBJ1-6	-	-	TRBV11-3	TGTGCCAGCAGCCTCCTCCCTGATTCACCCCTCCACTTT	CASSLLPDSPLHF
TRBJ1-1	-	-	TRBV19	TGTGCCAGTAGTCCGGGGGTCATGAACACTGAAGCTTTCTTT	CASSPGVMNTEAFF
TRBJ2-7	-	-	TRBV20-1	TGCAGTGCTAGTGGAAATCAACTAGCAAGGTTCTACGAGCAGTACTTC	CSASGNQLARFYEQYF
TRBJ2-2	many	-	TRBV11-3	TGTGCCAGCAGCTCTACAGTAGCGAACACCGGGGAGCTGTTTTTT	CASSSTVANTGELFF
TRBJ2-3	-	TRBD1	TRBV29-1	TGCAGCGCCGGCCGGGACAGGGGTTCAGATACGCAGTATTTT	CSAGRDRGSDTQYF